This TCR beta chain came from a study of blood T cell repertoires in COVID-19 (dated by TCRdb to 2020 to 2021). Some background on the complete study: Collaborator samples came from the United States, Italy and Spain and covered acute and convalescent phases of COVID-19. The prospective study material was composed of cDNA or gDNA derived from T cells, B-cell-depleted T cells, or PBMCs. Subjects who had been exposed to COVID-19, were actively infected with it, or had recovered from it provided the deeply sampled blood TCRbeta repertoires that made up the dataset. The repertoires were made available in a free public database intended to serve as a resource for research on the immune response to SARS-CoV-2. The samples were drawn from two sources: the first 160 participants of the ongoing ImmuneRACE study, and fewer than 1,500 subjects contributed by 6 global collaborators. A de-identified subject ID, COVID-19 status, age in years and sex were almost always included in the sample metadata. Where available, HLA class I and class II types were obtained from metadata supplied by the sample provider rather than from assay-based typing. The study at large found these results: How much clinical and demographic metadata was included differed by source and by participant, and the metadata was provided uncurated.

This clone was seen just once. The specificity of this receptor is unknown. Qualities for individual bases were not recorded, and no much larger clone is one base off. The immunoSEQ Assay, a bias-controlled multiplex PCR, was used to amplify TCRbeta CDR3 regions from genomic DNA. The authors' pipeline ran thus. Nucleated cell counts per sample were estimated from amplification of reference gene primers within the assay. Sequence reads were collapsed and filtered to measure the absolute abundance of every unique TCRbeta CDR3 rearrangement. For each sample, productive Simpson clonality was calculated by taking the square root of Simpson's diversity index across productive rearrangements. TCRdb limited this immuneACCESS table to in-frame rearrangements with V and J called. A share of clones is missing; checked studies link under half to unresolved V genes, and the rest is unexplained. That table is the source of V, J and clone size, and D and trimming were worked out from the DNA. Here the sample has fewer than 250,000 clones; 70% to 90% occur a single time. The ten largest clones take up 10% to 14% of the sample.

In the prospective study, participants were 18 to 89 years old, resided in about 25 geographic areas of the United States, and were enrolled through a virtual design. In the prospective study, participants were assigned to cohorts based on the clinical history participants reported in a screening survey and a study questionnaire. Recovered participants in ImmuneRACE Cohort 3 were defined as having two consecutive negative NP/OP PCR tests, clearance from a healthcare professional, or resolution of symptoms. Each participant in the prospective study had whole blood, serum and a nasopharyngeal or oropharyngeal swab collected by mobile phlebotomists. Additional blood draws and questionnaires over an approximately 2-month period could optionally be provided by prospective study participants. Before DNA extraction, blood samples from the prospective study were shipped at room temperature or frozen. Including cysteine and phenylalanine, the CDR3 has 16 amino acids. The entry retains the CDR3 DNA only, 48 bases that are in frame from base 1. The germline V gene supplies CDR1 SGHTA and CDR2 FQGNSA. V sheds 5 bases and J sheds 0 bases, leaving 14 bases between their ends.

The sequence is built from TRBV7-2 and TRBJ1-5; TRBD1 is possibly the D segment (6 matching bases). The source of this sequence is a young man who had recovered from COVID-19. Sequenced sample: PBMCs or T cells enriched from blood (not recorded which). Read as DNA, the sequence is TGTGCCAGCAGCGCCTTCACACAGGGTAGCAATCAGCCCCAGCATTTT. Translation gives CASSAFTQGSNQPQHF.